One sample yielded the 30 T cell receptor beta chains listed below, sequenced in a study of blood T cell repertoires in COVID-19. Only in-frame clones appear in the TCRdb table, and some are missing; sequencing was by immunoSEQ multiplex PCR. The sample records about 120,000 clones, approximately 81% being singletons. The sequencing sample was made of peripheral blood. The receptors were sampled from a man in his 60s with acute or convalescent COVID-19.

J is TRBJ1-1 and V is TRBV11-2; the D gene is possibly TRBD1 (5 bases). Germline values: CDR1 SGHAT, CDR2 FQNNGV. V lost 1 base to trimming and J lost 12 bases, with 18 bases between them. The CDR3 spans 14 residues. The CDR3 bases are TGTGCCAGCAGCTTAGCGGGTTCTGGGGCAGGACCTTTCTTT. Amino acid sequence: CASSLAGSGAGPFF.

The chain employs TRBV19 and TRBJ2-7; 7 nucleotides line up with TRBD1. Germline V gene lookup returns CDR1 LNHDA and CDR2 SQIVND (reference sequence). This CDR3 spans 12 amino acids. Trimming cost V 11 bases and J 3 bases; bases outside gene matches: 7. The CDR3 sequence is CASQGSSYEQYF. The CDR3, as DNA: TGTGCCTCACAGGGGTCTAGCTACGAGCAGTACTTC.

This clone was counted at least ten times. The chain employs TRBV6-6 and TRBJ2-4, with 12 bases that match TRBD1. CDR1 is MNHNY, CDR2 SVGAGI, per germline (reference sequence). The CDR3 extends over 15 amino acids. V lost 6 bases, J lost 7 bases, and 7 bases stayed unmatched. As DNA, the CDR3 is TGTGCCAGCAGCACCGGGACAGGGGGCATCAACATTCAGTACTTC. Its translation is CASSTGTGGINIQYF.

This clone was recorded only once. The chain carries TRBV27 and TRBJ1-4; TRBD1 might be the D (5 bases). Looked up from germline, CDR1 is MNHEY and CDR2 is SMNVEV (reference sequence). With 8 bases removed from V and 6 bases from J, the gap between germline ends came to 13 bases. The CDR3 has 13 residues. The CDR3 sequence is CASSLGRHEKLFF. CDR3 nucleotide sequence: TGTGCCAGCTCGTTGGGGCGCCATGAAAAACTGTTTTTT. The variable domain in full, completed from reference TRBV27 and TRBJ1-4, reads EAQVTQNPRYLITVTGKKLTVTCSQNMNHEYMSWYRQDPGLGLRQIYYSMNVEVTDKGDVPEGYKVSRKEKRNFPLILESPSPNQTSLYFCASSLGRHEKLFFGSGTQLSVL.

V is TRBV27 and J is TRBJ2-1, with TRBD2 matching over 14 bases. Germline CDR1 is MNHEY and CDR2 is SMNVEV (reference sequence). The V segment lost 4 bases and the J segment 6 bases; nucleotides outside the gene matches: 2. The CDR3 runs 15 residues. This CDR3 reads CASSSGLAGANEQFF. In DNA, the CDR3 is TGTGCCAGCAGTTCGGGACTAGCGGGAGCCAATGAGCAGTTCTTC.

This clone was seen once. The chain combines TRBV11-2 with TRBJ2-1; a weak D match, TRBD2 (6 bases). The germline V and J ends were trimmed by 4 bases and 2 bases, with 12 bases remaining between them. CDR3 length: 15 residues. Germline assignment: CDR1 SGHAT and CDR2 FQNNGV. The CDR3 spells CASSSGTHAYNEQFF. The CDR3 DNA is TGTGCCAGCAGCTCCGGGACTCATGCCTACAATGAGCAGTTCTTC.

The CDR3 here is CASSLEQSRELFF. DNA for the CDR3: TGTGCCAGCAGCTTAGAACAGTCCAGGGAGCTGTTTTTT. V usage is TRBV7-2 and J usage is TRBJ2-2; D remains ambiguous. The V and J ends lost 1 base and 9 bases respectively, with 9 bases between them. This CDR3 is 13 amino acids long. Per the germline V gene, CDR1 is SGHTA and CDR2 is FQGNSA.

The chain links TRBV7-2 to TRBJ2-1; D perhaps matches TRBD2 (6 bases). The CDR3 length is 15 residues. Trimming removed 2 bases from V and 1 base from J, with 9 bases in between. Germline CDR1 and CDR2: SGHTA and FQGNSA. The CDR3 here is CASSLLGGSYNEQFF. DNA for the CDR3: TGTGCCAGCAGCTTACTCGGGGGATCCTACAATGAGCAGTTCTTC. The complete variable domain, with remaining parts taken from reference TRBV7-2 and TRBJ2-1, reads GAGVSQSPSNKVTEKGKDVELRCDPISGHTALYWYRQSLGQGLEFLIYFQGNSAPDKSGLPSDRFSAERTGGSVSTLTIQRTQQEDSAVYLCASSLLGGSYNEQFFGPGTRLTVL.

In this sample, this clone turned up once. The V and J genes are TRBV5-1 and TRBJ2-5; D not certain. Germline CDR1 SGHRS, CDR2 YFSETQ. The CDR3 is 15 amino acids. Trimming left V 3 bases short and J 4 bases short, with 16 bases between. CDR3 sequence (DNA): TGCGCCAGCAGCTCGGCCAGAGGCGGCGCAGAGACCCAGTACTTC. This encodes CASSSARGGAETQYF. The full variable domain, in which reference TRBV5-1 and TRBJ2-5 provide the parts outside the CDR3, is KAGVTQTPRYLIKTRGQQVTLSCSPISGHRSVSWYQQTPGQGLQFLFEYFSETQRNKGNFPGRFSGRQFSNSRSEMNVSTLELGDSALYLCASSSARGGAETQYFGPGTRLLVL.

J is TRBJ1-2 and V is TRBV5-1, with D tentatively TRBD1 (6 bases). V was shortened by 4 bases and J by 5 bases, with 12 bases between the two germline ends. CDR3 length: 13 amino acids. CDR1 is SGHRS, CDR2 YFSETQ, per germline. The CDR3 coding sequence is TGCGCCAGCAGCCCTGGACAGTCTTATGGCTACACCTTC. The encoded protein is CASSPGQSYGYTF. The variable domain in full, with the rest retrieved from reference TRBV5-1 and TRBJ1-2, is KAGVTQTPRYLIKTRGQQVTLSCSPISGHRSVSWYQQTPGQGLQFLFEYFSETQRNKGNFPGRFSGRQFSNSRSEMNVSTLELGDSALYLCASSPGQSYGYTFGSGTRLTVV.

The chain recombines TRBV5-4 with TRBJ2-5; TRBD2 might be the D (6 bases). This CDR3 is built from 15 residues. Trimming pared 6 bases from V and 1 base from J, leaving 16 bases between. The germline V gene has CDR1 SGHNT and CDR2 YYREEE (reference sequence). DNA for the CDR3: TGTGCCAGCACCAAAAACGGCGGGGCCCAAGAGACCCAGTACTTC. It encodes CASTKNGGAQETQYF.

The gene calls are TRBV27 and TRBJ1-2; 12 bases are a match to TRBD1. Germline V gives CDR1 MNHEY, CDR2 SMNVEV (reference sequence). Trimming at V came to 4 bases and at J to 5 bases, leaving 5 bases not matched to a gene. This CDR3 spans 15 amino acids. In DNA, the CDR3 is TGTGCCAGCAGTTCCCGGGACAGGGGGCCTTATGGCTACACCTTC. Residues: CASSSRDRGPYGYTF.

In this sample, this clone turned up a few times. The chain recombines TRBV28 with TRBJ2-1, with 8 bases identical to TRBD2. This CDR3 comprises 15 residues. Trimming removed 0 bases from V and 7 bases from J; junction bases left unmatched: 5. In germline, CDR1 is MDHEN, CDR2 SYDVKM. DNA for the CDR3: TGTGCCAGCAGTTTATGGTCGGGAGGGAATAATGAGCAGTTCTTC. This gives the protein CASSLWSGGNNEQFF.

V gene TRBV7-3 combines with J gene TRBJ2-2, with TRBD2 identical over 8 bases. Per germline, CDR1 SGHTA and CDR2 FQGTGA. Trimming took 5 bases from V and 7 from J; bases not matched to a gene: 6. This CDR3 contains 14 residues. CDR3 in amino acids: CASSILAEVGELFF. The DNA for the CDR3 is TGTGCCAGCAGCATACTAGCGGAGGTCGGGGAGCTGTTTTTT.

This chain uses TRBV6-6 with TRBJ1-2; 7 nucleotides agree with TRBD1. Germline CDR1 reads MNHNY; CDR2 reads SVGAGI (reference sequence). The CDR3 extends over 13 amino acids. The trim removed 7 bases at V and 7 bases at J, leaving 9 bases unmatched. The CDR3 is CASIPAGGRGYTF. The CDR3 DNA reads as TGTGCCAGCATCCCGGCAGGGGGTCGTGGCTACACCTTC.

The rearrangement uses TRBV27 and TRBJ2-2; TRBD2 agrees at 12 bases. V shed 4 bases and J 6 bases; nucleotides not matched to a gene: 3. There are 15 residues in the CDR3. The germline gives CDR1 MNHEY, CDR2 SMNVEV (reference sequence). As DNA, the CDR3 is TGTGCCAGCAGTTCTAGCGGGAGGGATCCCGGGGAGCTGTTTTTT. Translating it yields CASSSSGRDPGELFF.

This clone occurred once. The chain has TRBV27 and TRBJ2-3; 13 nucleotides align to TRBD2. V lost 3 bases, J lost 0 bases, and 0 bases stayed unmatched. Germline CDR1 reads MNHEY; CDR2 reads SMNVEV (reference sequence). The CDR3 runs 16 residues. CDR3 coding DNA: TGTGCCAGCAGTTTGACTAGCGGGAGGAGCACAGATACGCAGTATTTT. It is translated as CASSLTSGRSTDTQYF.

The gene calls are TRBV11-2 and TRBJ2-3; a possible D gene is TRBD2 (5 bases). The CDR3 is made up of 16 amino acids. The V end lost 5 bases, the J end lost 0 bases, and 15 bases lay between the germline ends. Germline lookup yields CDR1 SGHAT and CDR2 FQNNGV. Here the CDR3 reads CASSLWSGSSTDTQYF. In DNA, the CDR3 is TGTGCCAGCAGCCTATGGAGCGGTTCTAGCACAGATACGCAGTATTTT.

This sequence joins TRBV7-3 and TRBJ2-3; the match to TRBD2 covers 7 bases. V shed 5 bases, J shed 2 bases, and the junction held 7 bases outside the gene matches. Germline V gene lookup returns CDR1 SGHTA and CDR2 FQGTGA. The CDR3 contains 15 residues. CDR3 amino acids: CASSPQAGVTDTQYF. CDR3 sequence (DNA): TGTGCCAGCAGCCCCCAGGCGGGGGTCACAGATACGCAGTATTTT.

This chain links TRBV13 with TRBJ2-7; D perhaps matches TRBD2 (6 bases). The CDR3 is 15 residues long. The V and J ends lost 3 bases and 1 base respectively, with 13 bases between them. Germline loops: CDR1 PRHDT, CDR2 FYEKMQ (reference sequence). This chain's CDR3 is CASSFLSGGSYEQYF. In nucleotides, the CDR3 is TGTGCCAGCAGCTTCCTTAGCGGAGGTTCCTACGAGCAGTACTTC.

J is TRBJ1-1 and V is TRBV28; D ambiguous. V lost 5 bases, J lost 4 bases, and 11 bases lay in between. CDR1 and CDR2 (germline): MDHEN, SYDVKM. The CDR3 is 13 residues long. CDR3 sequence (DNA): TGTGCCAGCAGTCCCTCCGCAGGCACTGAAGCTTTCTTT. This codes for CASSPSAGTEAFF.

The rearrangement joins TRBV5-6 to TRBJ1-2; a possible D gene is TRBD1 (5 bases). Germline V lookup: CDR1 SGHDT, CDR2 YYEEEE. The CDR3 sequence is 13 residues long. Trimming stripped 1 base from V and 4 bases from J, with 8 bases between. CDR3 sequence (DNA): TGTGCCAGCAGCTTGCCAGGGATCTATGGCTACACCTTC. It yields the protein CASSLPGIYGYTF. The whole variable domain, remainder taken from reference TRBV5-6 and TRBJ1-2, is DAGVTQSPTHLIKTRGQQVTLRCSPKSGHDTVSWYQQALGQGPQFIFQYYEEEERQRGNFPDRFSGHQFPNYSSELNVNALLLGDSALYLCASSLPGIYGYTFGSGTRLTVV.

This clone was seen only once. The chain recombines TRBV24-1 with TRBJ2-1, with 11 bases that match TRBD2. CDR1 is KGHDR, CDR2 SFDVKD, per germline. V shed 10 bases and J 0 bases; nucleotides not matched to a gene: 4. CDR3 length: 15 residues. The CDR3: CATGTSGSSYNEQFF. CDR3 bases: TGTGCCACAGGGACTAGCGGTAGCTCCTACAATGAGCAGTTCTTC.

V gene TRBV6-4 combines with J gene TRBJ2-5; 10 bases map to TRBD1. The germline V gene encodes CDR1 MRHNA and CDR2 SNTAGT. V shed 4 bases and J 5 bases; nucleotides not matched to a gene: 1. The CDR3 extends over 13 amino acids. CDR3 in amino acids: CASSAGQGETQYF. CDR3 in DNA: TGTGCCAGCAGTGCGGGACAGGGGGAGACCCAGTACTTC.

The chain carries TRBV19 and TRBJ2-2; D perhaps matches TRBD1 (6 bases). The V gene's germline CDR1 is LNHDA and CDR2 SQIVND (reference sequence). This CDR3 comprises 14 residues. V was trimmed by 10 bases and J by 3 bases, leaving 15 bases between them. The CDR3 region is CATTGTPDTGELFF. CDR3 in DNA: TGTGCCACCACCGGGACACCCGACACCGGGGAGCTGTTTTTT.

The table lists this clone with a few counts. V is TRBV9 and J is TRBJ2-1, with D perhaps matching TRBD1 (6 bases). This CDR3 has 16 residues. CDR1 and CDR2 from the germline V gene are SGDLS and YYNGEE. V was clipped by 3 bases and J by 0 bases, with 13 bases between them. In DNA form, the CDR3 reads TGTGCCAGCAGCGCCCGAACAGGGCTCTCCTACAATGAGCAGTTCTTC. Amino acid sequence: CASSARTGLSYNEQFF.

The V call is TRBV4-3, the J call TRBJ1-2; D ambiguous. Germline V lookup: CDR1 LGHNA, CDR2 YSLEER. V was clipped by 1 base and J by 7 bases, with 10 bases between them. The CDR3 extends over 13 amino acids. Here the CDR3 reads CASSQVVEGGYTF. The CDR3 region has the DNA TGCGCCAGCAGCCAAGTAGTAGAGGGTGGCTACACCTTC.

The V gene is TRBV15, the J gene TRBJ1-2, with TRBD1 as a possible D gene (5 bases). This CDR3 contains 16 residues. Germline assignment: CDR1 LNHNV and CDR2 YYDKDF (reference sequence). Trimming took off 0 bases at V and 8 bases at J, with 19 bases between the two ends. The CDR3 is CATSRDSGALGGGYTF. The CDR3 nucleotides are TGTGCCACCAGCAGAGATTCGGGCGCCCTCGGGGGAGGCTACACCTTC.

The chain joins TRBV30 to TRBJ1-3; D is uncertain. The V end lost 1 base, the J end lost 3 bases, and 7 bases lay between the germline ends. This CDR3 is built from 13 residues. Germline lookup yields CDR1 GTSNPN and CDR2 SVGIG (reference sequence). The CDR3 region is CAWSGGVGNTIYF. CDR3 nucleotide sequence: TGTGCCTGGAGTGGGGGAGTTGGAAACACCATATATTTT.

V and J are TRBV13 and TRBJ1-3; D not resolved. V was clipped by 6 bases and J by 0 bases, with 3 bases between them. The CDR3 extends over 12 amino acids. Germline-derived CDR1 and CDR2 are PRHDT and FYEKMQ (reference sequence). This CDR3 reads CASRYSGNTIYF. The CDR3 coding sequence is TGTGCCAGCAGGTACTCTGGAAACACCATATATTTT.